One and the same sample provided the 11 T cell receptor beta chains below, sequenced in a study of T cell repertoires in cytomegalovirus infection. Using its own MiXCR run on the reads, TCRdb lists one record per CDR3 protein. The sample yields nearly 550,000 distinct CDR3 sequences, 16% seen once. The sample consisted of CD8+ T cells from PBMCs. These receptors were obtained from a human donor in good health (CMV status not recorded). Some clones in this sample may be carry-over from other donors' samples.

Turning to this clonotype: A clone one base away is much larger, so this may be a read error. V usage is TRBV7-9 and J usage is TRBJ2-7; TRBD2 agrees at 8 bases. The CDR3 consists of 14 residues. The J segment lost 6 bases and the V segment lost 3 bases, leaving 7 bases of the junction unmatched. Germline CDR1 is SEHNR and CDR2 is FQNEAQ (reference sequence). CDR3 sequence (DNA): TGTGCCAGCAGCTTTAGCGGGACGCCCGGCGAGCAGTACTTC. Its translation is CASSFSGTPGEQYF.

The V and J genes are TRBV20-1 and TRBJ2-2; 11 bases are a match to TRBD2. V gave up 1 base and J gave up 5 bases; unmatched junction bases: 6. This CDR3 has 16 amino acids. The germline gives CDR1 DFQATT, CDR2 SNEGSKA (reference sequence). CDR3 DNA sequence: TGCAGTGCTAGAGCCCCGCGACTAGCGGGGACCGGGGAGCTGTTTTTT. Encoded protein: CSARAPRLAGTGELFF.

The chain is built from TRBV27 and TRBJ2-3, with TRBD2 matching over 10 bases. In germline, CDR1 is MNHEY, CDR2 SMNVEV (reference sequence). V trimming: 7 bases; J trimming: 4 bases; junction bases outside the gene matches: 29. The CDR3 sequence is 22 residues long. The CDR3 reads CASIPRSGSSPSGSGGPDTQYF. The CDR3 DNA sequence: TGTGCCAGCATCCCCCGGTCGGGCAGTTCGCCTAGCGGGAGCGGGGGTCCAGATACGCAGTATTTT.

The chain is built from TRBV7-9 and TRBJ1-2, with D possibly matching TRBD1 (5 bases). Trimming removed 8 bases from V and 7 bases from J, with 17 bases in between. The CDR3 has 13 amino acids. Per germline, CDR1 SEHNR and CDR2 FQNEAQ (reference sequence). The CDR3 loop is CASFLLSGSGYTF. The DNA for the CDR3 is TGTGCCAGCTTCCTCCTTTCAGGGAGTGGCTACACCTTC.

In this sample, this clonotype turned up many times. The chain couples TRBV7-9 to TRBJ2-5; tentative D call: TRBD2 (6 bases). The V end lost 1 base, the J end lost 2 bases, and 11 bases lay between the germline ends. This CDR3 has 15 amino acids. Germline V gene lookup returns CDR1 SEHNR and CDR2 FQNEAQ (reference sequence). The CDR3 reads CASSLGISGQETQYF. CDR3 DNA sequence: TGTGCCAGCAGCTTAGGCATTAGCGGACAAGAGACCCAGTACTTC.

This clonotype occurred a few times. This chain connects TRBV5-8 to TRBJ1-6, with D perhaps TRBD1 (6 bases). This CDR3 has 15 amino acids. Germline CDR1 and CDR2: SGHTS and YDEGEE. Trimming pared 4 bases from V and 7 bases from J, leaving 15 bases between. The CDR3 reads CASSPEGGLNSPLHF. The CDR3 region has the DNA TGTGCCAGCAGCCCCGAGGGGGGGCTCAATTCACCCCTCCACTTT.

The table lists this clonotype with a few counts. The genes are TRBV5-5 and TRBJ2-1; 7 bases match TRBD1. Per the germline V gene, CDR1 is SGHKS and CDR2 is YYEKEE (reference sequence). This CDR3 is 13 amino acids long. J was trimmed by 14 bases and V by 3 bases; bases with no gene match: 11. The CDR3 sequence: CASSYRGELREFF. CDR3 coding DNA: TGTGCCAGCAGCTACAGGGGTGAGTTGCGAGAGTTCTTC. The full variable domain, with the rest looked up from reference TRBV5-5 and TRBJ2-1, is DAGVTQSPTHLIKTRGQQVTLRCSPISGHKSVSWYQQVLGQGPQFIFQYYEKEERGRGNFPDRFSARQFPNYSSELNVNALLLGDSALYLCASSYRGELREFFGPGTRLTVL.

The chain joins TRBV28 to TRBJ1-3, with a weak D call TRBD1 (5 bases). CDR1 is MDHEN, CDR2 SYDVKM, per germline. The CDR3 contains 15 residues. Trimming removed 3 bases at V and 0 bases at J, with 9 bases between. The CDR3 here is CASSFDRNSGNTIYF. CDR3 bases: TGTGCCAGCAGTTTCGACAGAAACTCTGGAAACACCATATATTTT.

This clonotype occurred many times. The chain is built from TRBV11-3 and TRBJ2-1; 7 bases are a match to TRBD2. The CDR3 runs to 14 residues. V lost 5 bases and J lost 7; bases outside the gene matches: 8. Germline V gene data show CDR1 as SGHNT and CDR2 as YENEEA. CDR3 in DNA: TGTGCCAGCAGCCTTCCGGGACTACGGAATGAGCAGTTCTTC. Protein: CASSLPGLRNEQFF.

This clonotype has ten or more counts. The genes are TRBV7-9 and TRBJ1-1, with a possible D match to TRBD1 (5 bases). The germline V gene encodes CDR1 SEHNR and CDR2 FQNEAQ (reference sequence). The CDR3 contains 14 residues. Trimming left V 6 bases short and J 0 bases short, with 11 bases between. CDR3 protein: CASRDGGVNTEAFF. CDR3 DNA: TGTGCCAGCAGAGATGGGGGGGTGAACACTGAAGCTTTCTTT. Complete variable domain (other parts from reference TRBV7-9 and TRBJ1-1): DTGVSQNPRHKITKRGQNVTFRCDPISEHNRLYWYRQTLGQGPEFLTYFQNEAQLEKSRLLSDRFSAERPKGSFSTLEIQRTEQGDSAMYLCASRDGGVNTEAFFGQGTRLTVV.

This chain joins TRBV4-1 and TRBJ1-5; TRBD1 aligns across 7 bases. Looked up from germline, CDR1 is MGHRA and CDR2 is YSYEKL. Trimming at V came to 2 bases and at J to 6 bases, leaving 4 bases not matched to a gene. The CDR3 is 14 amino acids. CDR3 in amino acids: CASSQHRGAQPQHF. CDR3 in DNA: TGCGCCAGCAGCCAACACAGGGGCGCTCAGCCCCAGCATTTT.